These 25 T cell receptor beta chains were sequenced from one sample in a study of blood T cell repertoires in COVID-19. Clones were read by immunoSEQ multiplex PCR, and TCRdb kept only the in-frame ones, dropping some. This table has 110,000 or so clones, roughly 90% appearing once. What was sequenced was peripheral blood. The receptors originated from a man between 70 and 80 years old who had recovered from COVID-19.

CDR3 amino acids: CAVRDTGGNSPLHF. The CDR3 nucleotides read TGTGCCGTCCGAGATACAGGGGGGAATTCACCCCTCCACTTT. The V call is TRBV10-3, the J call TRBJ1-6, with TRBD1 identical over 8 bases. The V gene's germline CDR1 is ENHRY and CDR2 SYGVKD. V trimming: 11 bases; J trimming: 7 bases; junction bases outside the gene matches: 10. The CDR3 extends over 14 amino acids.

This rearrangement joins TRBV19 to TRBJ1-4; TRBD1 might be the D (5 bases). Germline-derived CDR1 and CDR2 are LNHDA and SQIVND (reference sequence). V was pared by 3 bases and J by 1 base, with 12 bases between. The CDR3 is 16 residues long. CDR3 amino acids: CASSIGAVGTNEKLFF. Written as DNA, the CDR3 is TGTGCCAGTAGTATTGGGGCAGTCGGAACTAATGAAAAACTGTTTTTT.

This clone has only a few counts. The chain has TRBV5-4 and TRBJ2-1, with D uncertain. V was cut by 3 bases and J by 4 bases, with 2 bases left in between. Germline-derived CDR1 and CDR2 are SGHNT and YYREEE (reference sequence). The CDR3 is made up of 11 amino acids. For the CDR3, the DNA is TGTGCCAGCAGCTCATACAATGAGCAGTTCTTC. It specifies CASSSYNEQFF.

J is TRBJ2-6 and V is TRBV9, with 7 positions matching TRBD2. The ends lost 4 bases at V and 6 bases at J; junction bases unmatched: 13. The CDR3 length is 17 residues. Germline V lookup: CDR1 SGDLS, CDR2 YYNGEE. The CDR3 nucleotides are TGTGCCAGCAGCACCCCTGTTGGGGGGGAGGAGGCCAACGTCCTGACTTTC. Its translation is CASSTPVGGEEANVLTF.

The chain links TRBV24-1 to TRBJ2-2; TRBD2 matches at 7 bases. CDR3 size: 16 residues. Trimming removed 3 bases from V and 6 bases from J; junction bases left unmatched: 9. Germline CDR1 reads KGHDR; CDR2 reads SFDVKD. The DNA of the CDR3 is TGTGCCACCAGTGATCCAACTTGGGGAGGGGCCGGGGAGCTGTTTTTT. It codes for CATSDPTWGGAGELFF.

CDR3 nucleotide sequence: TGTGCCTCGGACCGGGGGGGCACCGGGGAGCTGTTTTTT. The encoded protein is CASDRGGTGELFF. V usage is TRBV6-6 and J usage is TRBJ2-2, with 8 nucleotides matching TRBD2. In germline, CDR1 is MNHNY, CDR2 SVGAGI (reference sequence). Losses at the gene ends were 11 bases for V and 4 bases for J; bases not matched to a gene: 6. The CDR3 runs 13 residues.

The V call is TRBV5-4, the J call TRBJ2-5; 9 nucleotides match TRBD1. Losses at the gene ends were 3 bases for V and 7 bases for J; bases not matched to a gene: 7. Germline V lookup: CDR1 SGHNT, CDR2 YYREEE (reference sequence). The CDR3 runs to 14 residues. The CDR3 nucleotides are TGTGCCAGCAGCTCCCTGACAGGGGGTAGGACCCAGTACTTC. This gives the protein CASSSLTGGRTQYF.

This chain links TRBV4-3 with TRBJ2-3; TRBD1 matches at 7 bases. Looked up from germline, CDR1 is LGHNA and CDR2 is YSLEER. CDR3 length: 18 residues. The V gene end was trimmed by 0 bases and the J gene end by 5 bases; junction bases not matched to a gene: 14. The CDR3, as DNA: TGCGCCAGCAGCCAAGATCCTCCTCAGGGGGAAGGGGTAGATACGCAGTATTTT. Translation gives CASSQDPPQGEGVDTQYF.

The chain joins TRBV2 to TRBJ1-5; D gene unclear. Trimming stripped 6 bases from V and 1 base from J, with 16 bases between. Germline CDR1 SNHLY, CDR2 FYNNEI. CDR3 length: 16 amino acids. The CDR3 region has the DNA TGTGCCAGCAGAGTCCGGGGAGCTAACAGCAATCAGCCCCAGCATTTT. This gives the protein CASRVRGANSNQPQHF. The variable domain in full, with the rest retrieved from reference TRBV2 and TRBJ1-5, is EPEVTQTPSHQVTQMGQEVILRCVPISNHLYFYWYRQILGQKVEFLVSFYNNEISEKSEIFDDQFSVERPDGSNFTLKIRSTKLEDSAMYFCASRVRGANSNQPQHFGDGTRLSIL.

DNA of the CDR3: TGTGCCAGCAGTTACACAGGGGGGTCCTACAATGAGCAGTTCTTC. Protein product: CASSYTGGSYNEQFF. The chain carries TRBV2 and TRBJ2-1; the match to TRBD1 covers 8 bases. The J segment lost 1 base and the V segment lost 5 bases, leaving 4 bases of the junction unmatched. CDR1 and CDR2 (germline): SNHLY, FYNNEI. The CDR3 is made up of 15 amino acids. Filled out from reference TRBV2 and TRBJ2-1, the complete variable domain reads EPEVTQTPSHQVTQMGQEVILRCVPISNHLYFYWYRQILGQKVEFLVSFYNNEISEKSEIFDDQFSVERPDGSNFTLKIRSTKLEDSAMYFCASSYTGGSYNEQFFGPGTRLTVL.

This chain connects TRBV5-4 to TRBJ2-5, with D possibly being TRBD1 (6 bases). CDR1 is SGHNT and CDR2 is YYREEE in the germline V gene (reference sequence). The CDR3 runs to 15 residues. Trimming took 4 bases from V and 2 from J, leaving 15 bases between them. The CDR3 DNA is TGTGCCAGCAGCCCGAAACTCGGACAGCAAGAGACCCAGTACTTC. This sequence encodes CASSPKLGQQETQYF.

The CDR3 nucleotides read TGTGCCAGCAGCTCCGGAGAGACCCAGTACTTC. The encoded protein is CASSSGETQYF. The chain has TRBV5-4 and TRBJ2-5; D is undetermined. Germline V gene lookup returns CDR1 SGHNT and CDR2 YYREEE (reference sequence). The CDR3 sequence is 11 residues long. With 3 bases removed from V and 4 bases from J, the gap between germline ends came to 4 bases.

J is TRBJ1-5 and V is TRBV28; a weak D match, TRBD1 (5 bases). CDR1 is MDHEN and CDR2 is SYDVKM in the germline V gene. Deletions cut 7 bases from V and 6 bases from J, with 16 bases between. The CDR3 consists of 14 residues. CDR3 sequence reads: CASTLGGEVQPQHF. CDR3 DNA: TGTGCCAGCACCCTTGGAGGGGAGGTTCAGCCCCAGCATTTT.

The chain carries TRBV14 and TRBJ1-2; 7 bases agree with TRBD1. CDR3 size: 14 residues. Germline CDR1 SGHDN, CDR2 FVKESK. The J segment lost 7 bases and the V segment lost 7 bases, leaving 12 bases of the junction unmatched. The CDR3 DNA reads as TGTGCCAGCACGGCGACGGGACAGAAATTTGGCTACACCTTC. This codes for CASTATGQKFGYTF.

The chain uses TRBV12-2 and TRBJ1-4. TRBV12-2 is recorded as a pseudogene. The CDR3 spans 16 residues. The CDR3 DNA follows: TGTGCAAGTCGCTCCGGTCACCCCGAAGATAATGAAAAACTGTTTTTT. Protein sequence: CASRSGHPEDNEKLFF.

This chain uses TRBV29-1 with TRBJ2-3; D possibly corresponds to TRBD2 (7 bases). CDR1 SQVTM and CDR2 ANQGSEA come from the germline V gene. V lost 6 bases and J lost 2, with 15 bases in between. The CDR3 loop spans 14 amino acids. The CDR3 DNA sequence: TGCAGCGTCGGGGGGCAGGGTTCCACAGATACGCAGTATTTT. As protein: CSVGGQGSTDTQYF.

The rearrangement links TRBV2 to TRBJ1-5; possibly TRBD1 for D (6 bases). CDR3 length: 15 amino acids. Between the trimmed V and J ends, which lost 7 bases and 1 base, there was a span of 14 bases. The V gene's germline CDR1 is SNHLY and CDR2 FYNNEI. The CDR3: CASNLRGGSNQPQHF. CDR3 DNA sequence: TGTGCCAGCAATCTAAGGGGGGGCAGCAATCAGCCCCAGCATTTT.

This clone was seen just once. The chain recombines TRBV9 with TRBJ2-6, with a tentative D call TRBD1 (5 bases). CDR3 length equals 18 residues. Per the germline V gene, CDR1 is SGDLS and CDR2 is YYNGEE. V was pared by 4 bases and J by 5 bases, with 22 bases between. This chain's CDR3 is CASSLSWTIRGRANVLTF. CDR3 in DNA: TGTGCCAGCAGCCTCTCCTGGACAATTCGAGGAAGGGCCAACGTCCTGACTTTC.

This clone was observed once. The chain carries TRBV4-2 and TRBJ2-7; maybe TRBD2 (5 bases). Between the trimmed V and J ends, which lost 0 bases and 4 bases, there was a span of 7 bases. The CDR3 loop spans 13 amino acids. Germline V gene data show CDR1 as LGHNA and CDR2 as YNFKEQ. CDR3 loop: CASSQERAYEQYF. In nucleotides, the CDR3 is TGTGCCAGCAGCCAAGAGAGGGCATACGAGCAGTACTTC.

This rearrangement joins TRBV5-1 to TRBJ2-7, with TRBD1 matching over 9 bases. Losses at the gene ends were 3 bases for V and 4 bases for J; bases not matched to a gene: 2. The CDR3 contains 13 residues. Germline assignment: CDR1 SGHRS and CDR2 YFSETQ. The CDR3 reads CASSWGTGYEQYF. The CDR3 DNA reads as TGCGCCAGCAGCTGGGGGACAGGGTACGAGCAGTACTTC.

The V call is TRBV6-5, the J call TRBJ1-2; unclear D gene. This CDR3 spans 13 amino acids. Germline values: CDR1 MNHEY, CDR2 SVGAGI. The germline V and J ends were trimmed by 2 bases and 0 bases, with 4 bases remaining between them. The CDR3 loop reads CASSYVANYGYTF. CDR3 sequence (DNA): TGTGCCAGCAGTTACGTAGCTAACTATGGCTACACCTTC.

The V and J genes are TRBV5-1 and TRBJ2-7; 8 positions match TRBD1. The CDR3 has 14 residues. Germline values: CDR1 SGHRS, CDR2 YFSETQ. J lost 2 bases, V lost 0 bases, and 1 base had no gene match. The CDR3 loop reads CASSLVQGAYEQYF. The CDR3 DNA sequence: TGCGCCAGCAGCTTGGTACAGGGGGCCTACGAGCAGTACTTC.

V and J are TRBV6-4 and TRBJ2-7, with 10 positions matching TRBD2. The CDR3 covers 16 residues. In germline, CDR1 is MRHNA, CDR2 SNTAGT. V lost 4 bases and J lost 0; bases outside the gene matches: 6. The CDR3 sequence is CASSVGLADSSYEQYF. The DNA of the CDR3 is TGTGCCAGCAGTGTCGGACTAGCGGACTCCTCCTACGAGCAGTACTTC.

V and J are TRBV18 and TRBJ2-7; 9 nucleotides match TRBD1. J gave up 3 bases and V 5 bases, and 5 bases lay outside the gene matches. This CDR3 has 14 amino acids. Germline values: CDR1 KGHSH, CDR2 LQKENI. CDR3 sequence reads: CASSNPTGGYEQYF. The CDR3 DNA reads TGTGCCAGCTCAAACCCGACAGGGGGCTACGAGCAGTACTTC.

V gene TRBV6-5 combines with J gene TRBJ1-2; TRBD1 might be the D (5 bases). CDR1 and CDR2 (germline): MNHEY, SVGAGI. The length of the CDR3 is 14 residues. Trimming shortened V by 2 bases and J by 3 bases, and 10 bases separated the two germline ends. The CDR3 reads CASSYRGTDYGYTF. Written as DNA, the CDR3 is TGTGCCAGCAGTTACCGGGGGACCGACTATGGCTACACCTTC.